This TCR beta chain was recovered during a study of CXCR3-negative and CXCR3-positive naive CD8 T cells. Study-level information: Each library held about 1.5 +/- 0.3 million TRB reads, about 140 million in total. Study-wide findings and caveats: CXCR3-positive naive cells had TRB CDR3s that were more hydrophobic than CXCR3-negative naive cells had.

A note on this clonotype: Its antigen remains unknown.

The authors made the TRB cDNA libraries by 5' RACE using UMI labels. From its re-call of the 5' RACE reads, TCRdb lists each CDR3 protein once, without DNA. The listing records 75,000 to 100,000 distinct CDR3 sequences. This CDR3 contains 14 residues. Germline CDR1 SEHNR, CDR2 FQNEAQ (reference sequence). Source material: naive CXCR3+ CD8+ T cells from blood. Noted subset: CD45RO-CCR7+CD27+CD95- naive CD8+ T cells expressing CXCR3 (TNR3+). The V gene is TRBV7-9, the J gene TRBJ1-2; TCRdb's D call, TRBD1, is unchecked because there is no DNA. The sequence derives from a human donor in good health. Some clones in this sample may be carry-over from other donors' samples. The CDR3 region is CASSPPQGRDGYTF.